The 23 T cell receptor beta chains below were found in one sample sequenced in a study of shared clonotypes between healthy human individuals. Assay used: immunoSEQ multiplex PCR; TCRdb lists only in-frame clones, some missing. The sample shows about 990,000 clones, around 78% of them seen only once. The specimen was memory CD4+ T cells from PBMCs. Subset meaning: CD45RA-negative fraction. The origin of the receptors is a man aged 18 to 29 in good health. Some clones in this sample may be carry-over from other donors' samples.

V is TRBV6-5 and J is TRBJ2-5; TRBD2 might be the D (5 bases). Germline CDR1 MNHEY, CDR2 SVGAGI. The CDR3 covers 14 residues. V lost 6 bases, J lost 5 bases, and 16 bases lay in between. CDR3 coding DNA: TGTGCCAGCAGCTACGGAGGAGTCTGGGAGACCCAGTACTTC. The encoded protein is CASSYGGVWETQYF.

The chain carries TRBV7-2 and TRBJ1-2, with a possible D match to TRBD1 (5 bases). This CDR3 is 15 amino acids long. V lost 5 bases to trimming and J lost 2 bases, with 15 bases between them. CDR1 is SGHTA, CDR2 FQGNSA, per germline. CDR3 sequence: CASSPKRAGNYGYTF. CDR3 nucleotide sequence: TGTGCCAGCAGCCCCAAGCGGGCAGGGAACTATGGCTACACCTTC.

The chain combines TRBV10-3 with TRBJ2-2; D is uncertain. V shed 6 bases and J shed 10 bases, with 15 bases lying between them. This CDR3 has 13 amino acids. Germline-derived CDR1 and CDR2 are ENHRY and SYGVKD. In DNA, the CDR3 is TGTGCCATCAGCTCGACACCCGGCCAGGAGCTGTTTTTT. It encodes CAISSTPGQELFF.

The CDR3: CAWSVLAVLNEKLFF. In nucleotides, the CDR3 is TGTGCCTGGAGTGTACTTGCCGTCCTTAATGAAAAACTGTTTTTT. The rearrangement uses TRBV30 and TRBJ1-4; D is ambiguous. V was shortened by 0 bases and J by 4 bases, with 12 bases between the two germline ends. Germline CDR1 and CDR2: GTSNPN and SVGIG (reference sequence). The CDR3 loop spans 15 amino acids.

The CDR3 DNA sequence: TGTGCCTGGAGTGCCCCCCAAGAGACCCAGTACTTC. Encoded protein: CAWSAPQETQYF. The chain uses TRBV30 and TRBJ2-5; D unclear. V lost 1 base and J 1 base, leaving 4 bases between the germline ends. The CDR3 is made up of 12 amino acids. Germline V CDR1 and CDR2: GTSNPN, SVGIG (reference sequence).

V and J are TRBV19 and TRBJ1-5, with 7 bases lining up with TRBD1. With 5 bases clipped from V and 2 bases from J, the junction kept 6 bases outside the gene matches. The length of the CDR3 is 15 residues. CDR1 is LNHDA, CDR2 SQIVND, per germline (reference sequence). CDR3 sequence (DNA): TGTGCCAGTAGTGCCGACAGGGCAGGCAATCAGCCCCAGCATTTT. It codes for CASSADRAGNQPQHF. The full variable domain, rest sourced from reference TRBV19 and TRBJ1-5, is DGGITQSPKYLFRKEGQNVTLSCEQNLNHDAMYWYRQDPGQGLRLIYYSQIVNDFQKGDIAEGYSVSREKKESFPLTVTSAQKNPTAFYLCASSADRAGNQPQHFGDGTRLSIL.

As for this clone: This specimen includes other DNA sequences encoding the same CDR3. The chain links TRBV5-1 to TRBJ1-5; D is unclear. The CDR3 has 13 amino acids. The germline CDR1 and CDR2 sequences are SGHRS and YFSETQ. V was clipped by 0 bases and J by 6 bases, with 7 bases between them. In DNA, the CDR3 is TGCGCCAGCAGCTTGGGCACCAGTCAGCCCCAGCATTTT. Translating it yields CASSLGTSQPQHF.

The chain has TRBV27 and TRBJ1-1; 10 bases match TRBD1. Germline V CDR1 and CDR2: MNHEY, SMNVEV (reference sequence). V gave up 0 bases and J gave up 6 bases; unmatched junction bases: 10. This CDR3 spans 17 amino acids. The CDR3 DNA reads as TGTGCCAGCAGTTTATCGCCCGAGCTGACAGGGGGCTCTGAAGCTTTCTTT. Translated: CASSLSPELTGGSEAFF.

This clone was detected only a few times. J is TRBJ2-5 and V is TRBV5-1, with 8 bases lining up with TRBD1. The CDR3 consists of 14 residues. V was pared by 1 base and J by 5 bases, with 4 bases of the junction left unmatched. Per the germline V gene, CDR1 is SGHRS and CDR2 is YFSETQ. This CDR3 is CASSLMRQGETQYF. CDR3 in DNA: TGCGCCAGCAGCTTGATGAGACAGGGGGAGACCCAGTACTTC.

Of note for this clone: One base separates it from a far larger clone, so it is likely a read error. Other DNA variants within this sample encode the same CDR3. This chain uses TRBV6-6 with TRBJ2-5, with D perhaps matching TRBD1 or TRBD2 (5 bases each). Per germline, CDR1 MNHNY and CDR2 SVGAGI (reference sequence). V lost 2 bases, J lost 3 bases, and 7 bases lay in between. The CDR3 has 13 amino acids. The DNA for the CDR3 is TGTGCCAGCAGTTACGGGGGAGAAGAGACCCAGTACTTC. Its translation is CASSYGGEETQYF.

The rearrangement uses TRBV28 and TRBJ1-2; tentatively, D is TRBD1 (6 bases). Per germline, CDR1 MDHEN and CDR2 SYDVKM. Between the trimmed V and J ends, which lost 5 bases and 2 bases, there was a span of 12 bases. CDR3 length: 14 residues. The CDR3 sequence: CASSGTPFNYGYTF. The CDR3 region has the DNA TGTGCCAGCAGTGGGACACCCTTCAACTATGGCTACACCTTC.

The V and J genes are TRBV19 and TRBJ2-7; tentatively, D is TRBD1 (6 bases). The CDR3 totals 14 residues. Trimming left V 5 bases short and J 2 bases short, with 13 bases between. CDR1 is LNHDA, CDR2 SQIVND, per germline (reference sequence). CDR3: CASSLRDIAYEQYF. CDR3 coding DNA: TGTGCCAGTAGTTTGAGGGACATTGCCTACGAGCAGTACTTC.

The chain recombines TRBV11-1 with TRBJ1-1; the D gene is possibly TRBD1 (5 bases). CDR1 and CDR2 (germline): SGHAT, FQDESV (reference sequence). CDR3 size: 16 residues. With 2 bases removed from V and 5 bases from J, the gap between germline ends came to 18 bases. The CDR3 nucleotides read TGTGCCAGCAGCTTAACTCAGAAACAGGCGGAAACTGAAGCTTTCTTT. Its protein product is CASSLTQKQAETEAFF.

The gene calls are TRBV2 and TRBJ2-3, with 10 nucleotides matching TRBD2. J gave up 5 bases and V 6 bases, and 8 bases lay outside the gene matches. CDR3 length equals 15 residues. Per germline, CDR1 SNHLY and CDR2 FYNNEI. CDR3 amino acids: CASRASGSSLDTQYF. In nucleotides, the CDR3 is TGTGCCAGCAGGGCTAGCGGGAGCTCTTTAGATACGCAGTATTTT.

V is TRBV29-1 and J is TRBJ1-5; D is unresolved. The CDR3 sequence is 12 residues long. The ends were cut back, 6 bases at V and 5 bases at J, with 11 bases in the middle. Germline V gene sequence: CDR1 SQVTM, CDR2 ANQGSEA. The CDR3, as DNA: TGCAGCGTAGGGTTCGTCGATCAGCCCCAGCATTTT. Amino acid sequence: CSVGFVDQPQHF.

This chain uses TRBV7-3 with TRBJ2-1; 9 positions agree with TRBD2. The CDR3 contains 15 residues. Per the germline V gene, CDR1 is SGHTA and CDR2 is FQGTGA. V gave up 5 bases and J gave up 5 bases; unmatched junction bases: 7. The CDR3 DNA follows: TGTGCCAGCAGCCCCCCAGCGGGAGGTAACAATGAGCAGTTCTTC. Translated, it gives CASSPPAGGNNEQFF.

Notes on this clone: The sample holds other DNA sequences that translate to the same CDR3. V gene TRBV18 combines with J gene TRBJ2-7; TRBD1 aligns across 7 bases. The germline CDR1 and CDR2 sequences are KGHSH and LQKENI. The V gene end was trimmed by 0 bases and the J gene end by 4 bases; junction bases not matched to a gene: 3. CDR3 length: 14 amino acids. CDR3 nucleotide sequence: TGTGCCAGCTCACCACCGGGACAGAGATACGAGCAGTACTTC. This codes for CASSPPGQRYEQYF.

J is TRBJ1-2 and V is TRBV10-2; D call uncertain. Germline loops: CDR1 WSHSY, CDR2 SAAADI. Trimming removed 3 bases at V and 7 bases at J, with 12 bases between. The CDR3 runs to 13 residues. This CDR3 is CASSDFWGSGYTF. Written as DNA, the CDR3 is TGCGCCAGCAGTGACTTTTGGGGAAGTGGCTACACCTTC.

The rearrangement joins TRBV7-3 to TRBJ2-7; weak D call: TRBD1 (6 bases). This CDR3 comprises 15 residues. The germline V gene has CDR1 SGHTA and CDR2 FQGTGA. Deletions cut 2 bases from V and 1 base from J, with 12 bases between. In nucleotides, the CDR3 is TGTGCCAGCAGCTTACGGCCAGGGGCTTCCTACGAGCAGTACTTC. This codes for CASSLRPGASYEQYF.

On this clone itself: The sample contains more than one DNA sequence encoding this CDR3. The chain couples TRBV30 to TRBJ1-2; 8 bases are a match to TRBD1. Germline V gives CDR1 GTSNPN, CDR2 SVGIG (reference sequence). This CDR3 is built from 13 residues. With 3 bases clipped from V and 4 bases from J, the junction kept 4 bases outside the gene matches. CDR3 bases: TGTGCCTGGAGCCTACAGGGGGGCTATGGCTACACCTTC. Translating gives CAWSLQGGYGYTF.

This clone was seen many times. V is TRBV25-1 and J is TRBJ2-6, with unresolved D. The CDR3 sequence is 16 residues long. The V and J ends lost 3 bases and 2 bases respectively, with 11 bases between them. Germline assignment: CDR1 MGHDK and CDR2 SYGVNS. The CDR3 DNA reads TGTGCCAGCAGTGATCCCTGGGTTGCTGGGGCCAACGTCCTGACTTTC. Amino acid sequence: CASSDPWVAGANVLTF. The full variable domain, in which reference TRBV25-1 and TRBJ2-6 provide the parts outside the CDR3, is EADIYQTPRYLVIGTGKKITLECSQTMGHDKMYWYQQDPGMELHLIHYSYGVNSTEKGDLSSESTVSRIRTEHFPLTLESARPSHTSQYLCASSDPWVAGANVLTFGAGSRLTVL.

This clone was seen a single time. The sample carries other DNA sequences with the same CDR3. The CDR3 loop is CASSLGGAGTGELFF. CDR3 bases: TGTGCCAGCAGTTTAGGGGGGGCTGGTACCGGGGAGCTGTTTTTT. The chain employs TRBV28 and TRBJ2-2, with D possibly TRBD2 on 7 matching bases. V was trimmed by 2 bases and J by 5 bases, leaving 12 bases between them. The CDR3 runs to 15 residues. Germline CDR1 MDHEN, CDR2 SYDVKM.

A note on this clone: Since no conserved phenylalanine or tryptophan closes the CDR3, a read error is the likely cause. V and J are TRBV28 and TRBJ2-7; 11 positions agree with TRBD2. Germline CDR1 is MDHEN and CDR2 is SYDVKM. The V and J ends lost 9 bases and 5 bases, in that order; junction bases with no gene match: 27. The CDR3 contains 20 residues. The CDR3: CASPGGQGRGLAVSCHEQYS. The CDR3 DNA follows: TGTGCCAGTCCGGGGGGGCAGGGCCGGGGACTAGCGGTTTCTTGTCACGAGCAGTACTCC.